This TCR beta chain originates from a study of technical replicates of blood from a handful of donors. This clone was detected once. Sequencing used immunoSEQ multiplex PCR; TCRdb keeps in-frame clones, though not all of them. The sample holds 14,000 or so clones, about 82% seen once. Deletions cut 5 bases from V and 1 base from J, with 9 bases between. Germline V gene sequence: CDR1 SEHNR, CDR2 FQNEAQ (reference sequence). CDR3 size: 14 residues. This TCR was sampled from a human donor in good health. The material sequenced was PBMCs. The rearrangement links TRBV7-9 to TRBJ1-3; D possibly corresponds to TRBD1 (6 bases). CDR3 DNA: TGTGCCAGCAGCAAACAGGGATCTGGAAACACCATATATTTT. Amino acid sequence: CASSKQGSGNTIYF.